These 18 T cell receptor beta chains were sequenced from one sample in a study of blood T cell repertoires in COVID-19. Generated by immunoSEQ multiplex PCR, the TCRdb table keeps only in-frame clones and is missing some. This sample carries some 26,000 clones, over 70% of them seen once, and the ten largest clones take 40% to 65%. Sequencing was done on a sample of peripheral blood. Receptor source: a man between 45 and 60 years old with active or convalescent COVID-19.

J is TRBJ2-5 and V is TRBV11-1; the D gene is possibly TRBD2 (7 bases). The CDR3 runs 14 residues. V dropped 8 bases and J dropped 5 bases, with 18 bases sitting between them. In germline, CDR1 is SGHAT, CDR2 FQDESV (reference sequence). CDR3 nucleotides: TGTGCCAGCGGGGGGGCCGCTGTCTGGGAGACCCAGTACTTC. This encodes CASGGAAVWETQYF. The full variable domain, completed using reference TRBV11-1 and TRBJ2-5, is EAEVAQSPRYKITEKSQAVAFWCDPISGHATLYWYRQILGQGPELLVQFQDESVVDDSQLPKDRFSAERLKGVDSTLKIQPAELGDSAMYLCASGGAAVWETQYFGPGTRLLVL.

The rearrangement joins TRBV18 to TRBJ1-2, with D possibly being TRBD1 (6 bases). V dropped 3 bases and J dropped 8 bases, with 19 bases sitting between them. This CDR3 comprises 15 residues. Germline V gives CDR1 KGHSH, CDR2 LQKENI. The CDR3 loop is CASSPRQAPVGGYTF. The CDR3 DNA reads TGTGCCAGCTCACCCCGACAGGCCCCAGTGGGCGGCTACACCTTC.

The chain couples TRBV12-5 to TRBJ1-1; no clear D gene. The CDR3 extends over 12 amino acids. Trimming removed 7 bases at V and 5 bases at J, with 11 bases between. In germline, CDR1 is LGHNT, CDR2 FRNRAP. CDR3 nucleotide sequence: TGTGCTAGTGCCCCAAGGAGAACTGAAGCTTTCTTT. Residues: CASAPRRTEAFF.

The chain combines TRBV5-1 with TRBJ1-6; 10 bases match TRBD1. This CDR3 is built from 14 residues. Trimming removed 4 bases from V and 9 bases from J; junction bases left unmatched: 4. The germline CDR1 and CDR2 sequences are SGHRS and YFSETQ. The CDR3 DNA is TGCGCCAGCAGCAAGACAGGGGGCGGTTCACCCCTCCACTTT. Translated, it gives CASSKTGGGSPLHF.

The chain couples TRBV27 to TRBJ1-4, with a possible D match to TRBD1 (5 bases). Germline CDR1 reads MNHEY; CDR2 reads SMNVEV (reference sequence). The CDR3 spans 14 residues. Trimming stripped 5 bases from V and 7 bases from J, with 14 bases between. For the CDR3, the DNA is TGTGCCAGCAGTCCCCAGGGAAGGGTTGAAAAACTGTTTTTT. Translation: CASSPQGRVEKLFF.

The count of this clone is one. The V gene is TRBV11-3, the J gene TRBJ2-3; 7 bases fit TRBD2. With 5 bases clipped from V and 5 bases from J, the junction kept 10 bases outside the gene matches. Germline V gene data show CDR1 as SGHNT and CDR2 as YENEEA. The CDR3 consists of 15 residues. CDR3 sequence: CASSPAAGARDTQYF. CDR3 DNA: TGTGCCAGCAGCCCCGCGGCGGGAGCAAGAGATACGCAGTATTTT.

J is TRBJ2-1 and V is TRBV10-1, with D tentatively TRBD2 (6 bases). This CDR3 is 15 amino acids long. V lost 0 bases, J lost 0 bases, and 6 bases lay in between. Looked up from germline, CDR1 is WNHNN and CDR2 is SYGVQD (reference sequence). Written as DNA, the CDR3 is TGCGCCAGCAGTGAGTCCGGGGGCTCCTACAATGAGCAGTTCTTC. Amino acid sequence: CASSESGGSYNEQFF.

V and J are TRBV10-1 and TRBJ1-1, with a possible D match to TRBD1 (6 bases). The CDR3 covers 14 residues. Trimming removed 1 base from V and 6 bases from J, with 12 bases in between. Germline lookup yields CDR1 WNHNN and CDR2 SYGVQD (reference sequence). In DNA form, the CDR3 reads TGCGCCAGCAGTGAGTACCAGGGGACGGCTGAAGCTTTCTTT. Encoded protein: CASSEYQGTAEAFF.

This chain links TRBV2 with TRBJ1-5; a possible D gene is TRBD1 (5 bases). CDR1 and CDR2 from the germline V gene are SNHLY and FYNNEI. With 6 bases removed from V and 1 base from J, the gap between germline ends came to 13 bases. The CDR3 covers 15 residues. CDR3 nucleotide sequence: TGTGCCAGCAGGGGGGACGGAGGGAGCAATCAGCCCCAGCATTTT. This gives the protein CASRGDGGSNQPQHF.

V is TRBV7-9 and J is TRBJ1-1; possible D gene TRBD1, 5 bases. Germline lookup yields CDR1 SEHNR and CDR2 FQNEAQ (reference sequence). The CDR3 sequence is 12 residues long. V lost 3 bases, J lost 12 bases, and 14 bases lay in between. CDR3 amino acids: CASSLGQASTFF. The CDR3, as DNA: TGTGCCAGCAGCTTGGGGCAGGCTTCAACTTTCTTT.

The rearrangement links TRBV15 to TRBJ2-5; tentative D call: TRBD2 (5 bases). The V end lost 1 base, the J end lost 4 bases, and 16 bases lay between the germline ends. The CDR3 consists of 16 residues. Germline V CDR1 and CDR2: LNHNV, YYDKDF (reference sequence). The CDR3 loop reads CATSRVDAARGETQYF. Here the CDR3 DNA reads TGTGCCACCAGCAGAGTAGACGCAGCTCGGGGAGAGACCCAGTACTTC. Full variable domain (outside the CDR3, taken from reference TRBV15 and TRBJ2-5): DAMVIQNPRYQVTQFGKPVTLSCSQTLNHNVMYWYQQKSSQAPKLLFHYYDKDFNNEADTPDNFQSRRPNTSFCFLDIRSPGLGDTAMYLCATSRVDAARGETQYFGPGTRLLVL.

The chain uses TRBV5-1 and TRBJ2-7; TRBD2 matches at 9 bases. Trimming took 9 bases from V and 2 from J; bases not matched to a gene: 12. Germline loops: CDR1 SGHRS, CDR2 YFSETQ. The CDR3 is 15 residues long. The CDR3 coding sequence is TGCGCCAATAGTAGCGGGGGCTGTTGCGCCTACGAGCAGTACTTC. This translates into CANSSGGCCAYEQYF.

The chain combines TRBV7-6 with TRBJ2-5; perhaps TRBD2 as D (5 bases). This CDR3 is 13 amino acids long. The germline V and J ends were trimmed by 4 bases and 2 bases, with 8 bases remaining between them. CDR1 SGHVS and CDR2 FNYEAQ come from the germline V gene. DNA for the CDR3: TGTGCCAGCAGCTCGAGCGGACAAGAGACCCAGTACTTC. Translating gives CASSSSGQETQYF.

This chain links TRBV29-1 with TRBJ2-4, with D hard to call. The CDR3 consists of 12 residues. V lost 4 bases and J lost 11, with 15 bases in between. Per germline, CDR1 SQVTM and CDR2 ANQGSEA. The CDR3 nucleotides read TGCAGCGTTGTTGCCACCAACACCCTTCAGTACTTC. Encoded protein: CSVVATNTLQYF. The variable domain in full, completed from reference TRBV29-1 and TRBJ2-4, reads SAVISQKPSRDICQRGTSLTIQCQVDSQVTMMFWYRQQPGQSLTLIATANQGSEATYESGFVIDKFPISRPNLTFSTLTVSNMSPEDSSIYLCSVVATNTLQYFGAGTRLSVL.

This clone was seen a few times. This chain uses TRBV6-6 with TRBJ1-5; D uncertain. Germline V gene data show CDR1 as MNHNY and CDR2 as SVGAGI (reference sequence). Trimming cost V 5 bases and J 0 bases, with 8 bases left between them. The CDR3 runs to 14 residues. CDR3 sequence reads: CASSASDSNQPQHF. The CDR3 nucleotides are TGTGCCAGCAGTGCCAGCGATAGCAATCAGCCCCAGCATTTT.

V usage is TRBV30 and J usage is TRBJ1-3; D might be TRBD1 (5 bases). V gave up 4 bases and J gave up 2 bases, with 9 bases separating them. The CDR3 loop spans 13 amino acids. CDR1 GTSNPN and CDR2 SVGIG come from the germline V gene (reference sequence). The CDR3 loop reads CAWKAGPGNTIYF. The CDR3 DNA sequence: TGTGCCTGGAAGGCAGGGCCTGGAAACACCATATATTTT.

The V and J genes are TRBV28 and TRBJ2-7; D remains ambiguous. V was shortened by 6 bases and J by 7 bases, with 19 bases between the two germline ends. This CDR3 contains 14 residues. CDR1 and CDR2 from the germline V gene are MDHEN and SYDVKM. The DNA of the CDR3 is TGTGCCAGCAGACTTGAATTAGGAGCGAGGGAGCAGTACTTC. This encodes CASRLELGAREQYF.

The sample holds a few counts of this clone. The V gene is TRBV19, the J gene TRBJ2-1, with D perhaps matching TRBD2 (5 bases). Germline lookup yields CDR1 LNHDA and CDR2 SQIVND (reference sequence). V was pared by 8 bases and J by 1 base, with 12 bases between. This CDR3 is 14 amino acids long. The CDR3 coding sequence is TGTGCCAGTTCCGGGAAGGAGTCCTACAATGAGCAGTTCTTC. Translating it yields CASSGKESYNEQFF.